These 21 T cell receptor beta chains were sequenced from one sample in a study of OX40 agonist ivuxolimab in advanced cancers. The table came from immunoSEQ multiplex PCR; TCRdb's copy has only in-frame clones and leaves some out. The table lists around 110,000 clones, roughly 90% of them singletons. Sequences were derived from CD4+ or CD8+ T cells sorted from blood, sampled in a trial of the OX40 agonist ivuxolimab. The receptors were sampled from an adult with an advanced solid tumor such as melanoma, head and neck, liver or kidney cancer.

The V and J genes are TRBV4-2 and TRBJ1-6, with 12 bases matching TRBD1. This CDR3 comprises 24 residues. CDR1 and CDR2 (germline): LGHNA, YNFKEQ. The V and J ends lost 4 bases and 6 bases, in that order; junction bases with no gene match: 28. The CDR3 coding sequence is TGTGCCAGCAGCCTTCAAGAGCATATCGGGGACAGGGGGCCGGCCGCTAAAGTTAATTCACCCCTCCACTTT. The encoded protein is CASSLQEHIGDRGPAAKVNSPLHF.

J is TRBJ1-2 and V is TRBV5-1, with D uncertain. Trimming left V 1 base short and J 8 bases short, with 15 bases between. Germline lookup yields CDR1 SGHRS and CDR2 YFSETQ. This CDR3 is 14 amino acids long. CDR3 region: CASSLWGPLNGYTF. For the CDR3, the DNA is TGCGCCAGCAGCTTGTGGGGTCCCCTCAACGGCTACACCTTC.

The gene calls are TRBV6-1 and TRBJ2-2; D not resolved. Per the germline V gene, CDR1 is MNHNS and CDR2 is SASEGT. The CDR3 consists of 14 residues. The germline V and J ends were trimmed by 0 bases and 7 bases, with 9 bases remaining between them. The chain's CDR3 is CASSEADNIGELFF. As DNA, the CDR3 is TGTGCCAGCAGTGAAGCTGACAATATCGGGGAGCTGTTTTTT.

The genes are TRBV20-1 and TRBJ2-3; D is ambiguous. Trimming removed 7 bases at V and 1 base at J, with 6 bases between. This CDR3 contains 11 residues. Germline CDR1 and CDR2: DFQATT and SNEGSKA (reference sequence). CDR3 bases: TGCAGTGTCGGGCGCACAGATACGCAGTATTTT. It translates to CSVGRTDTQYF.

This chain connects TRBV5-8 to TRBJ1-5; D perhaps matches TRBD1 (5 bases). The germline V and J ends were trimmed by 1 base and 2 bases, with 13 bases remaining between them. From germline, CDR1 is SGHTS and CDR2 YDEGEE. The CDR3 has 16 amino acids. CDR3 region: CASSLQQGTGNQPQHF. CDR3 nucleotide sequence: TGTGCCAGCAGCTTGCAGCAGGGTACGGGCAATCAGCCCCAGCATTTT.

This sequence joins TRBV15 and TRBJ1-4; no firm D call. Germline V gives CDR1 LNHNV, CDR2 YYDKDF (reference sequence). Trimming pared 5 bases from V and 7 bases from J, leaving 14 bases between. CDR3 length equals 14 residues. The CDR3 DNA reads as TGTGCCACCAGCTTAGCCCAGTCCGGTGAAAAACTGTTTTTT. This codes for CATSLAQSGEKLFF.

The chain recombines TRBV5-1 with TRBJ2-7; D gene unclear. Germline CDR1 and CDR2: SGHRS and YFSETQ. This CDR3 has 14 amino acids. V lost 2 bases, J lost 2 bases, and 11 bases lay in between. CDR3 in amino acids: CASSLTTPPYEQYF. Written as DNA, the CDR3 is TGCGCCAGCAGCTTAACTACCCCGCCCTACGAGCAGTACTTC.

The V call is TRBV28, the J call TRBJ2-7; D is unresolved. CDR1 MDHEN and CDR2 SYDVKM come from the germline V gene. The CDR3 length is 10 residues. V lost 3 bases to trimming and J lost 5 bases, with 2 bases between them. The CDR3 nucleotides are TGTGCCAGCAGTTTGAACGAGCAGTACTTC. Translation gives CASSLNEQYF.

The rearrangement uses TRBV28 and TRBJ1-2, with TRBD1 identical over 7 bases. Trimming removed 7 bases from V and 1 base from J; junction bases left unmatched: 6. CDR3 size: 14 residues. CDR1 MDHEN and CDR2 SYDVKM come from the germline V gene. The CDR3 is CASTRDSLNYGYTF. The CDR3 DNA is TGTGCCAGCACCCGGGACAGCCTTAACTATGGCTACACCTTC.

The genes are TRBV9 and TRBJ1-2; D remains ambiguous. V was clipped by 4 bases and J by 2 bases, with 15 bases between them. Germline V gives CDR1 SGDLS, CDR2 YYNGEE. This CDR3 is 15 amino acids long. CDR3 loop: CASSPLFAENYGYTF. The CDR3 nucleotides are TGTGCCAGCAGCCCATTATTCGCTGAAAACTATGGCTACACCTTC.

In DNA form, the CDR3 reads TGTGCCAGCAGACCCACAGGGCCTCTCACCAAAAACATTCAGTACTTC. Translating it yields CASRPTGPLTKNIQYF. The chain combines TRBV7-3 with TRBJ2-4, with a possible D match to TRBD1 (6 bases). The V gene lost 6 bases and the J gene lost 2 bases, with 17 bases spanning the gap. The V gene's germline CDR1 is SGHTA and CDR2 FQGTGA. The CDR3 loop spans 16 amino acids.

This chain uses TRBV5-6 with TRBJ2-5; D is tentatively TRBD1 or TRBD2 (6 bases each). The CDR3 is made up of 13 amino acids. Between the trimmed V and J ends, which lost 6 bases and 4 bases, there was a span of 13 bases. The germline V gene encodes CDR1 SGHDT and CDR2 YYEEEE. In nucleotides, the CDR3 is TGTGCCAGCACCCCCCGGGGGCCAGAGACCCAGTACTTC. It codes for CASTPRGPETQYF.

This clone appeared a single time. The chain has TRBV6-6 and TRBJ2-3; perhaps TRBD1 as D (6 bases). Between the trimmed V and J ends, which lost 5 bases and 0 bases, there was a span of 9 bases. The CDR3 loop spans 14 amino acids. Germline V gives CDR1 MNHNY, CDR2 SVGAGI (reference sequence). The CDR3 nucleotides read TGTGCCAGCAGTGCGGACAGTAGCACAGATACGCAGTATTTT. As protein: CASSADSSTDTQYF.

The chain uses TRBV9 and TRBJ2-5; 8 bases line up with TRBD2. The CDR3 consists of 15 residues. The ends lost 4 bases at V and 2 bases at J; junction bases unmatched: 7. Germline lookup yields CDR1 SGDLS and CDR2 YYNGEE. In nucleotides, the CDR3 is TGTGCCAGCAGCCCCCTAACTAGCGGTCAAGAGACCCAGTACTTC. It yields the protein CASSPLTSGQETQYF. The full variable domain, completed using reference TRBV9 and TRBJ2-5, is DSGVTQTPKHLITATGQRVTLRCSPRSGDLSVYWYQQSLDQGLQFLIQYYNGEERAKGNILERFSAQQFPDLHSELNLSSLELGDSALYFCASSPLTSGQETQYFGPGTRLLVL.

This clone was seen more than once but under ten times. V usage is TRBV9 and J usage is TRBJ2-1, with 7 bases that match TRBD1. The germline V gene encodes CDR1 SGDLS and CDR2 YYNGEE. Losses at the gene ends were 4 bases for V and 8 bases for J; bases not matched to a gene: 15. The CDR3 has 16 residues. The CDR3 coding sequence is TGTGCCAGCAGCCCACGTAGAGGGGGCGATAGGGATGAGCAGTTCTTC. It is translated as CASSPRRGGDRDEQFF.

This rearrangement joins TRBV29-1 to TRBJ1-1; 10 nucleotides line up with TRBD1. J was trimmed by 2 bases and V by 8 bases; bases with no gene match: 8. There are 14 residues in the CDR3. Germline CDR1 SQVTM, CDR2 ANQGSEA. DNA for the CDR3: TGCAGCAGGAGACAGGGGGCTTTTAACACTGAAGCTTTCTTT. This translates into CSRRQGAFNTEAFF.

The chain employs TRBV7-8 and TRBJ2-2; TRBD2 matches at 9 bases. The CDR3 length is 16 residues. Per the germline V gene, CDR1 is SGHVS and CDR2 is FQNEAQ. The junction had 6 bases not matched to a gene; V was cut back by 3 bases and J by 4 bases. The CDR3 reads CASSFGASGVTGELFF. As DNA, the CDR3 is TGTGCCAGCAGCTTTGGGGCTAGCGGGGTCACCGGGGAGCTGTTTTTT.

V is TRBV4-2 and J is TRBJ2-5; 9 bases align to TRBD2. After removal of 1 base from V and 1 base from J, the junction contained 7 bases not matched to a gene. This CDR3 is 17 amino acids long. Per germline, CDR1 LGHNA and CDR2 YNFKEQ. The CDR3 loop is CASSQGWAGGTQETQYF. The CDR3 nucleotides read TGTGCCAGCAGCCAAGGTTGGGCGGGAGGGACCCAAGAGACCCAGTACTTC.

This clone was detected a few times. This sequence joins TRBV25-1 and TRBJ1-5; possibly TRBD1 for D (5 bases). Deletions cut 9 bases from V and 2 bases from J, with 17 bases between. The V gene's germline CDR1 is MGHDK and CDR2 SYGVNS. The CDR3 has 15 residues. The CDR3 spells CASQTSGTGNQPQHF. The CDR3 DNA sequence: TGTGCCAGTCAGACATCCGGGACTGGCAATCAGCCCCAGCATTTT. The complete variable domain, with remaining parts taken from reference TRBV25-1 and TRBJ1-5, reads EADIYQTPRYLVIGTGKKITLECSQTMGHDKMYWYQQDPGMELHLIHYSYGVNSTEKGDLSSESTVSRIRTEHFPLTLESARPSHTSQYLCASQTSGTGNQPQHFGDGTRLSIL.

This chain joins TRBV7-9 and TRBJ2-1, with TRBD1 identical over 7 bases. Per the germline V gene, CDR1 is SEHNR and CDR2 is FQNEAQ (reference sequence). The CDR3 is 15 amino acids. V lost 1 base, J lost 0 bases, and 0 bases stayed unmatched. The CDR3 loop is CASSLGQGSYNEQFF. The CDR3 region has the DNA TGTGCCAGCAGCTTAGGACAGGGCTCCTACAATGAGCAGTTCTTC. The full variable domain, in which reference TRBV7-9 and TRBJ2-1 provide the parts outside the CDR3, is DTGVSQNPRHKITKRGQNVTFRCDPISEHNRLYWYRQTLGQGPEFLTYFQNEAQLEKSRLLSDRFSAERPKGSFSTLEIQRTEQGDSAMYLCASSLGQGSYNEQFFGPGTRLTVL.

In its sample, this clone was seen once. V gene TRBV28 combines with J gene TRBJ1-4, with D unclear. This CDR3 has 14 amino acids. Trimming removed 6 bases at V and 5 bases at J, with 13 bases between. Germline V gene sequence: CDR1 MDHEN, CDR2 SYDVKM. The CDR3 DNA reads TGTGCCAGCAGCTCTGGGCAGAAAAATGAAAAACTGTTTTTT. Its protein product is CASSSGQKNEKLFF.